This TCR beta chain was documented in a study of OX40 agonist ivuxolimab in advanced cancers. Points from the study as a whole: Among some nonresponders, normalized T-cell clonal expansion was also low. With doses of 0.1 to 3.0 mg/kg, CD4+ and CD8+ blood T cells had undergone clonal expansion by week 6.

On this clone itself: As yet, its antigen is unknown.

The V gene lost 5 bases and the J gene lost 5 bases, with 15 bases spanning the gap. CDR1 is SGHAT and CDR2 is FQDESV in the germline V gene (reference sequence). This CDR3 spans 14 amino acids. Assay used: immunoSEQ multiplex PCR; TCRdb lists only in-frame clones, some missing. The top ten hold roughly 0.8% of the sample, which has fewer than 80,000 clones, 75% to 90% seen once. Source: CD4+ or CD8+ T cells sorted from blood, taken in a trial of the OX40 agonist ivuxolimab. The chain uses TRBV11-1 and TRBJ1-2; D remains unclear. The receptor comes from an adult with an advanced solid tumor such as melanoma, head and neck, liver or kidney cancer. CDR3 sequence: CASSPGEGSYGYTF. The CDR3 DNA is TGTGCCAGCAGCCCCGGGGAGGGTTCTTATGGCTACACCTTC. Based on the CDR3 plus reference TRBV11-1 and TRBJ1-2, the full variable domain is EAEVAQSPRYKITEKSQAVAFWCDPISGHATLYWYRQILGQGPELLVQFQDESVVDDSQLPKDRFSAERLKGVDSTLKIQPAELGDSAMYLCASSPGEGSYGYTFGSGTRLTVV.